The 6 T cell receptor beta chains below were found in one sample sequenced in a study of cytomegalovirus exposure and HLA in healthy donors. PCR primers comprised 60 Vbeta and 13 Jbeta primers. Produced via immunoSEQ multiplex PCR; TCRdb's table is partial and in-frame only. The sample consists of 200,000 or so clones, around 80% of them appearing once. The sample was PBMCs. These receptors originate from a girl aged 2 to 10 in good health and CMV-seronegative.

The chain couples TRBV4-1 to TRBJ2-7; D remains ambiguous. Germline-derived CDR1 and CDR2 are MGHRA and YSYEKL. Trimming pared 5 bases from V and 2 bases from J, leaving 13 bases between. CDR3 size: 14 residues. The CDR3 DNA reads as TGCGCCAGCAGCTTAGTTCCCGCGGCCTACGAGCAGTACTTC. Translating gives CASSLVPAAYEQYF.

The DNA for the CDR3 is TGTGCCAGCAGCTTTGCCACTAGCGGGGGGGGGTGGGCAGAGACCCAGTACTTC. Its translation is CASSFATSGGGWAETQYF. The chain is built from TRBV7-7 and TRBJ2-5, with TRBD2 identical over 13 bases. The CDR3 totals 18 residues. The germline V gene encodes CDR1 SSHAT and CDR2 FNYEAQ (reference sequence). V lost 3 bases to trimming and J lost 4 bases; unmatched junction nucleotides: 11.

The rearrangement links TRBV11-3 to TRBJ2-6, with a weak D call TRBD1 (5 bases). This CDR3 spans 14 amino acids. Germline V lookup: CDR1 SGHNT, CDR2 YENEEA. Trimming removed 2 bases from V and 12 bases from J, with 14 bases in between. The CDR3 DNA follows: TGTGCCAGCAGCTTAAAGCAGGGAATGGCCGTCCTGACTTTC. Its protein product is CASSLKQGMAVLTF.

CDR3 bases: TGCGCCAGCAGCTTTCGGACAGGACCCCCTTCCTACGAGCAGTACTTC. This codes for CASSFRTGPPSYEQYF. The chain uses TRBV5-1 and TRBJ2-7; 7 bases agree with TRBD1. The CDR3 covers 16 residues. The V gene end was trimmed by 2 bases and the J gene end by 1 base; junction bases not matched to a gene: 9. Germline CDR1 SGHRS, CDR2 YFSETQ.

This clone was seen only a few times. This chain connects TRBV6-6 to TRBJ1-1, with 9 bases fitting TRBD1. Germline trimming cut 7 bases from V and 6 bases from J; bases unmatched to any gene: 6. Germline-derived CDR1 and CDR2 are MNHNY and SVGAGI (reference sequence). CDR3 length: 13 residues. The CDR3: CASTRDRESEAFF. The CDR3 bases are TGTGCCAGCACCCGGGACAGGGAGTCTGAAGCTTTCTTT.

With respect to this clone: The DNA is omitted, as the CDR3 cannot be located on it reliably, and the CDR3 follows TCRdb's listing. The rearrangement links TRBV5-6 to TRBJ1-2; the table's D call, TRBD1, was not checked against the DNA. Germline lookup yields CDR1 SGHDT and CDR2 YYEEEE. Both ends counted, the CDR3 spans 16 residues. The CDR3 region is CASSFGPGGANYGYTF.